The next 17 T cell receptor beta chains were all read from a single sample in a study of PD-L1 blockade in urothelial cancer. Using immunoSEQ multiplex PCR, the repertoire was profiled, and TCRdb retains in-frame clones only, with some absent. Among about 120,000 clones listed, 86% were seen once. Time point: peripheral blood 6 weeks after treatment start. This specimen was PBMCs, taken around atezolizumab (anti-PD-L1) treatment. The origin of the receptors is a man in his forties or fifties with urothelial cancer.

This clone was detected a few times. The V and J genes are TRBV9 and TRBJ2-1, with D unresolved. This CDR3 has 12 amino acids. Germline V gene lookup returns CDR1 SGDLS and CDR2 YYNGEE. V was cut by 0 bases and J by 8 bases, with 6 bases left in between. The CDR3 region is CASSVEADEQFF. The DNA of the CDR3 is TGTGCCAGCAGCGTAGAGGCGGATGAGCAGTTCTTC. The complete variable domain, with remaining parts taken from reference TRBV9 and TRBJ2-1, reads DSGVTQTPKHLITATGQRVTLRCSPRSGDLSVYWYQQSLDQGLQFLIQYYNGEERAKGNILERFSAQQFPDLHSELNLSSLELGDSALYFCASSVEADEQFFGPGTRLTVL.

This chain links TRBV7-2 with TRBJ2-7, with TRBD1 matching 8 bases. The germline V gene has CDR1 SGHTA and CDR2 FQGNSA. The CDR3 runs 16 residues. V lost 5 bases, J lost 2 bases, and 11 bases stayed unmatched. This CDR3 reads CASSTVGQGSAYEQYF. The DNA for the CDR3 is TGTGCCAGCAGCACAGTAGGACAGGGTTCCGCCTACGAGCAGTACTTC. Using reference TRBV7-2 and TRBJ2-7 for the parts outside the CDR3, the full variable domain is GAGVSQSPSNKVTEKGKDVELRCDPISGHTALYWYRQSLGQGLEFLIYFQGNSAPDKSGLPSDRFSAERTGGSVSTLTIQRTQQEDSAVYLCASSTVGQGSAYEQYFGPGTRLTVT.

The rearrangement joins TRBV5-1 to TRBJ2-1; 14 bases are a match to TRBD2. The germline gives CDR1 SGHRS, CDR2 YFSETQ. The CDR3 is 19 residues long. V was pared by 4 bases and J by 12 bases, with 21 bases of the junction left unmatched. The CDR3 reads CASSPNGIGTSGSGVPQFF. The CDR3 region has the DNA TGCGCCAGCAGCCCCAACGGAATCGGGACTAGCGGGAGCGGCGTCCCGCAGTTCTTC.

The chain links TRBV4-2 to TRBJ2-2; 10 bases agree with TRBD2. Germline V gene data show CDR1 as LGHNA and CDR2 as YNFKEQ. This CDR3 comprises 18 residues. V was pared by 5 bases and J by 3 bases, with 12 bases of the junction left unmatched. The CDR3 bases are TGTGCCAGCAGCTCCCGGACTAGCGGTAACGACGACACCGGGGAGCTGTTTTTT. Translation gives CASSSRTSGNDDTGELFF.

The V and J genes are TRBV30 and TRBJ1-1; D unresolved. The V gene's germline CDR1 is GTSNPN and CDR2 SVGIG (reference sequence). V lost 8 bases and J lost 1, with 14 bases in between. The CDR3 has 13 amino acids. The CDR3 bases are TGTGCCCGGAACAAAGGGAGGAACACTGAAGCTTTCTTT. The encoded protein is CARNKGRNTEAFF.

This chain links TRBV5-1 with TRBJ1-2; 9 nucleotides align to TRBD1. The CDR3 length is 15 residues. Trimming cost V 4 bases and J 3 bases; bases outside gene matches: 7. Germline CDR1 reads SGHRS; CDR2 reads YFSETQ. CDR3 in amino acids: CASSVLGQGYYGYTF. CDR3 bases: TGCGCCAGCAGCGTCTTGGGACAGGGATACTATGGCTACACCTTC.

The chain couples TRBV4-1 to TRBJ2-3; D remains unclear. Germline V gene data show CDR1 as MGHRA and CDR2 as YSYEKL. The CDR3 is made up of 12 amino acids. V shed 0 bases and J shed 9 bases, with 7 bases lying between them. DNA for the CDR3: TGCGCCAGCAGCCAAGAAACTAAAACGCAGTATTTT. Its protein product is CASSQETKTQYF.

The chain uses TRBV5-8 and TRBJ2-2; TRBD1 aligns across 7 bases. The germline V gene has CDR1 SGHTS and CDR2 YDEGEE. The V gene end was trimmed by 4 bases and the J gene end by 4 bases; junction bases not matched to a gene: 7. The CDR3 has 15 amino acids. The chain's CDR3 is CASSKGDSFTGELFF. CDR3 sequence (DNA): TGTGCCAGCAGCAAAGGGGACAGCTTCACCGGGGAGCTGTTTTTT.

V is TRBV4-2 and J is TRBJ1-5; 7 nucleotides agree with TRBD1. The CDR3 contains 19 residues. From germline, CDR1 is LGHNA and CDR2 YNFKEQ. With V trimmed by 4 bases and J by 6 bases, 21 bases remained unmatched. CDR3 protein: CASSPRGPTGLITGQPQHF. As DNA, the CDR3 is TGTGCCAGCAGCCCGCGGGGCCCGACAGGGCTAATAACGGGTCAGCCCCAGCATTTT.

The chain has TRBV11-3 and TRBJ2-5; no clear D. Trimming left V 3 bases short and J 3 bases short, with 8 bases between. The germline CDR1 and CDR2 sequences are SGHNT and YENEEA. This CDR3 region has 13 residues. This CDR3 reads CASSFETEETQYF. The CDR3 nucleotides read TGTGCCAGCAGCTTTGAAACAGAAGAGACCCAGTACTTC.

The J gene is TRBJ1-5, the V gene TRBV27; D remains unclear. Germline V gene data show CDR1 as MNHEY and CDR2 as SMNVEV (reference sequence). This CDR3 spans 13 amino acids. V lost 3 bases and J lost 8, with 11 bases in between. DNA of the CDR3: TGTGCCAGCAGTTTTTGGAATGGAGAGCCCCAGCATTTT. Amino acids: CASSFWNGEPQHF.

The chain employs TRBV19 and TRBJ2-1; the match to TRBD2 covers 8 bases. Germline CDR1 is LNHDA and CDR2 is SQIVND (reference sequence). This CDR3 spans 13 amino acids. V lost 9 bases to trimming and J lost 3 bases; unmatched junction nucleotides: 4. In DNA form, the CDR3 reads TGTGCCAGCAGCGGGACTAGCTACAATGAGCAGTTCTTC. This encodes CASSGTSYNEQFF.

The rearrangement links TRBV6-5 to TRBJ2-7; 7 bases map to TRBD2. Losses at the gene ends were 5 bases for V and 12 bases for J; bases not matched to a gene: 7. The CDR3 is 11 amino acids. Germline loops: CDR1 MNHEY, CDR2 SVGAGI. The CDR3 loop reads CASSPGTKLYF. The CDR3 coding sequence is TGTGCCAGCAGTCCCGGGACTAAGCTGTACTTC.

This chain's CDR3 is CASSQGAFERDQETQYF. CDR3 nucleotide sequence: TGTGCCAGCAGCCAAGGGGCCTTCGAGCGGGACCAAGAGACCCAGTACTTC. The gene calls are TRBV4-2 and TRBJ2-5; D might be TRBD2 (6 bases). Between the trimmed V and J ends, which lost 1 base and 0 bases, there was a span of 15 bases. Germline V lookup: CDR1 LGHNA, CDR2 YNFKEQ. The CDR3 runs to 17 residues.

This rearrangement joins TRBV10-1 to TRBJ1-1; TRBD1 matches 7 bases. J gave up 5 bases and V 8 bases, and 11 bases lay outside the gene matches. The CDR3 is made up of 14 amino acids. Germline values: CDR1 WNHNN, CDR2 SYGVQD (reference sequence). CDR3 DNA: TGCGCCAGCCAAGCAGGGGGAACGGGAACTGAAGCTTTCTTT. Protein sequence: CASQAGGTGTEAFF.

CDR3 region: CASKVGQNNQPQHF. Written as DNA, the CDR3 is TGTGCCAGCAAAGTTGGACAGAATAATCAGCCCCAGCATTTT. The chain has TRBV2 and TRBJ1-5; tentatively, D is TRBD1 (6 bases). The V gene lost 7 bases and the J gene lost 4 bases, with 14 bases spanning the gap. Germline loops: CDR1 SNHLY, CDR2 FYNNEI. The CDR3 is 14 amino acids.

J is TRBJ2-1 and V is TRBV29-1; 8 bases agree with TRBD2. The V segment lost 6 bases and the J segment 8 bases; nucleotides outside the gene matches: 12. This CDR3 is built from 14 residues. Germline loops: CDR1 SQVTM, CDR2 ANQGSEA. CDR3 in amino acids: CSVASGSTGDEQFF. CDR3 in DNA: TGCAGCGTCGCAAGCGGGAGCACTGGCGATGAGCAGTTCTTC.